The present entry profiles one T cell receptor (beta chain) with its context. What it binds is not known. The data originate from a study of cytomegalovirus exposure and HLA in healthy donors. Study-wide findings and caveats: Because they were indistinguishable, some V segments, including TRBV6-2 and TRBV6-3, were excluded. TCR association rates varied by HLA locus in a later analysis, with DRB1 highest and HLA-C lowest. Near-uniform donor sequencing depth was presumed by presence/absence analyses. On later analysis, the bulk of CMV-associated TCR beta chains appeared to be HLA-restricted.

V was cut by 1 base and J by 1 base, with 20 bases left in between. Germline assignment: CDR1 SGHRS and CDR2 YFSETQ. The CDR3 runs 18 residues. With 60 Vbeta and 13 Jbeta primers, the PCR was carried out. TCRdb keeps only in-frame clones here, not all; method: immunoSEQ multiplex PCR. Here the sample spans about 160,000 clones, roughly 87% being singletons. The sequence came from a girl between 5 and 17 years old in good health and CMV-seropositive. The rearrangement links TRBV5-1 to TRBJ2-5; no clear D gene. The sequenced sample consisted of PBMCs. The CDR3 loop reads CASSLLPAGPVRQETQYF. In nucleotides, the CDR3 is TGCGCCAGCAGCTTGTTACCGGCAGGCCCCGTACGCCAAGAGACCCAGTACTTC.